Following are 32 T cell receptor beta chains from one sample sequenced in a study of beta chain features in type 1 diabetes. Expressed TCRB transcripts were sequenced after all isolated RNA was converted to cDNA. This table comes from immunoSEQ multiplex PCR, and its TCRdb copy is limited to in-frame clones, with some not included. The table records some 360,000 clones, about 20% of them present only once. The sample comprised naive CD4+ T cells from blood. All receptors derive from a woman younger than 30 in good health.

To note about this clone: The conserved phenylalanine or tryptophan normally closing the CDR3 is absent here, so this likely arose from a read error. The DNA is left out, because the CDR3 cannot be placed on it with certainty; the CDR3 is given as TCRdb lists it. The chain carries TRBV6-7 and TRBJ2-7; the table assigns TRBD2, which was not confirmed against the DNA. TRBV6-7 falls under the ORF class, with uncertain function. 10 amino acids form the CDR3, both terminal residues included. The CDR3 region is CASSYSRTGE.

This clone occurred a few times. The CDR3 DNA reads TGTGCCAGCAGTGTTCGACAGGGTGGCTACACCTTC. Its translation: CASSVRQGGYTF. The chain couples TRBV25-1 to TRBJ1-2; 7 nucleotides align to TRBD1. After removal of 4 bases from V and 7 bases from J, the junction contained 3 bases not matched to a gene. Germline CDR1 MGHDK, CDR2 SYGVNS. There are 12 residues in the CDR3.

The V gene is TRBV29-1, the J gene TRBJ2-7; possibly TRBD1 for D (5 bases). The length of the CDR3 is 15 residues. The V end was cut by 4 bases, the J end by 0 bases, with 16 bases between. Germline V gene lookup returns CDR1 SQVTM and CDR2 ANQGSEA. The CDR3 DNA is TGCAGCGTTGGGTTCTGGGGCCGAAGCTCCTACGAGCAGTACTTC. Protein sequence: CSVGFWGRSSYEQYF.

The CDR3, as DNA: TGTGCCAGCTCACGGACTAGCGGGAGCGATGAGCAGTTCTTC. Protein: CASSRTSGSDEQFF. The chain carries TRBV18 and TRBJ2-1, with 13 bases identical to TRBD2. V was clipped by 4 bases and J by 8 bases; unmatched bases: 2. Looked up from germline, CDR1 is KGHSH and CDR2 is LQKENI. The CDR3 loop spans 14 amino acids.

This clone was counted between two and nine times. The CDR3 nucleotides are TGTGCCAGCAGCGCAAAACCCACCGGGAGGGTCAACGAGCAGTACTTC. It encodes CASSAKPTGRVNEQYF. The chain links TRBV5-4 to TRBJ2-7; 8 bases are shared with TRBD2. The trim removed 4 bases at V and 5 bases at J, leaving 14 bases unmatched. Germline CDR1 SGHNT, CDR2 YYREEE (reference sequence). This CDR3 has 16 residues.

This chain joins TRBV2 and TRBJ1-2; possibly TRBD1 for D (6 bases). V gave up 7 bases and J gave up 4 bases, with 7 bases separating them. CDR3 length equals 11 residues. Germline CDR1 and CDR2: SNHLY and FYNNEI. The DNA of the CDR3 is TGTGCCAGCAACAGGGCCTATGGCTACACCTTC. The encoded protein is CASNRAYGYTF.

The V call is TRBV7-2, the J call TRBJ2-1; the D gene is possibly TRBD2 (6 bases). Trimming removed 1 base at V and 7 bases at J, with 8 bases between. Per germline, CDR1 SGHTA and CDR2 FQGNSA. CDR3 size: 13 residues. CDR3 nucleotides: TGTGCCAGCAGCTTAGGGAGGGAGAATGAGCAGTTCTTC. This translates into CASSLGRENEQFF.

This clone was recorded a few times. The genes are TRBV5-1 and TRBJ2-1; the D gene is possibly TRBD2 (6 bases). Germline CDR1 SGHRS, CDR2 YFSETQ. V dropped 0 bases and J dropped 8 bases, with 21 bases sitting between them. The CDR3 has 17 amino acids. The CDR3 DNA follows: TGCGCCAGCAGCTTGGGTTTTGGGACTCTCGCTAGGGATGAGCAGTTCTTC. Amino acid sequence: CASSLGFGTLARDEQFF.

This clone has more than one count but fewer than ten. V gene TRBV2 combines with J gene TRBJ1-2, with 8 bases lining up with TRBD1. Germline V gene data show CDR1 as SNHLY and CDR2 as FYNNEI. The CDR3 has 13 amino acids. The trim removed 6 bases at V and 11 bases at J, leaving 11 bases unmatched. The CDR3 sequence: CASRANDRGHYTF. The CDR3 region has the DNA TGTGCCAGCAGGGCTAATGACAGGGGCCATTACACCTTC.

This chain joins TRBV20-1 and TRBJ1-2; D is possibly TRBD1 (5 bases). The ends were cut back, 5 bases at V and 2 bases at J, with 6 bases in the middle. CDR1 and CDR2 from the germline V gene are DFQATT and SNEGSKA (reference sequence). There are 11 residues in the CDR3. CDR3 DNA sequence: TGCAGTGCTGACAGCAACTATGGCTACACCTTC. Its translation: CSADSNYGYTF.

The V and J genes are TRBV5-1 and TRBJ2-7; unclear D gene. CDR1 and CDR2 from the germline V gene are SGHRS and YFSETQ. There are 14 residues in the CDR3. With 0 bases removed from V and 6 bases from J, the gap between germline ends came to 13 bases. CDR3 sequence reads: CASSLGDIEGEQYF. The DNA of the CDR3 is TGCGCCAGCAGCTTGGGCGACATCGAAGGCGAGCAGTACTTC.

This chain joins TRBV7-6 and TRBJ2-7; TRBD2 aligns across 8 bases. Germline trimming cut 3 bases from V and 4 bases from J; bases unmatched to any gene: 8. The CDR3 length is 15 residues. Per germline, CDR1 SGHVS and CDR2 FNYEAQ. Written as DNA, the CDR3 is TGTGCCAGCAGCTTGGGCGGGAGGATGGATTACGAGCAGTACTTC. Protein product: CASSLGGRMDYEQYF. Based on the CDR3 plus reference TRBV7-6 and TRBJ2-7, the full variable domain is GAGVSQSPRYKVTKRGQDVALRCDPISGHVSLYWYRQALGQGPEFLTYFNYEAQQDKSGLPNDRFSAERPEGSISTLTIQRTEQRDSAMYRCASSLGGRMDYEQYFGPGTRLTVT.

The chain couples TRBV28 to TRBJ2-7, with TRBD1 matching 10 bases. V was pared by 5 bases and J by 2 bases, with 9 bases of the junction left unmatched. The germline gives CDR1 MDHEN, CDR2 SYDVKM. The CDR3 totals 16 residues. The CDR3 spells CASSTRTGGSPYEQYF. The CDR3 nucleotides read TGTGCCAGCAGTACCAGGACAGGGGGATCGCCCTACGAGCAGTACTTC.

This clone has a handful of counts. J is TRBJ1-1 and V is TRBV7-2; 10 positions agree with TRBD1. Germline V gene data show CDR1 as SGHTA and CDR2 as FQGNSA. V lost 5 bases to trimming and J lost 5 bases; unmatched junction nucleotides: 8. The length of the CDR3 is 15 residues. This CDR3 reads CASSNYGTGATEAFF. The DNA for the CDR3 is TGTGCCAGCAGCAATTACGGGACAGGGGCTACTGAAGCTTTCTTT.

The chain has TRBV30 and TRBJ1-5; weak D call: TRBD1 (6 bases). The CDR3 totals 14 residues. Between the trimmed V and J ends, which lost 0 bases and 7 bases, there was a span of 13 bases. The germline CDR1 and CDR2 sequences are GTSNPN and SVGIG (reference sequence). The chain's CDR3 is CAWSVVQGGQPQHF. In DNA form, the CDR3 reads TGTGCCTGGAGTGTTGTACAGGGTGGACAGCCCCAGCATTTT.

The rearrangement links TRBV30 to TRBJ1-4, with D possibly matching TRBD1 (5 bases). The V end was cut by 3 bases, the J end by 5 bases, with 13 bases between. Germline assignment: CDR1 GTSNPN and CDR2 SVGIG (reference sequence). The CDR3 sequence is 14 residues long. CDR3 sequence reads: CAWSKGLPNEKLFF. The CDR3 DNA sequence: TGTGCCTGGAGCAAGGGGCTTCCCAATGAAAAACTGTTTTTT.

This clone has only a few counts. The rearrangement links TRBV5-1 to TRBJ2-3; TRBD1 matches 10 bases. Germline V gene lookup returns CDR1 SGHRS and CDR2 YFSETQ. CDR3 length: 15 amino acids. With V trimmed by 3 bases and J by 8 bases, 9 bases remained unmatched. As DNA, the CDR3 is TGCGCCAGCAGCTCCGGGACAGGGGACACGAGTACGCAGTATTTT. This codes for CASSSGTGDTSTQYF.

J is TRBJ1-4 and V is TRBV7-8; D is unresolved. The CDR3 has 14 residues. Trimming removed 3 bases from V and 5 bases from J, with 10 bases in between. Germline assignment: CDR1 SGHVS and CDR2 FQNEAQ. This chain's CDR3 is CASSFRTENEKLFF. The DNA for the CDR3 is TGTGCCAGCAGCTTCAGAACGGAGAATGAAAAACTGTTTTTT.

The gene calls are TRBV27 and TRBJ2-5, with 13 bases aligning to TRBD2. This CDR3 is 14 amino acids long. Germline loops: CDR1 MNHEY, CDR2 SMNVEV (reference sequence). V was pared by 9 bases and J by 4 bases, with 5 bases of the junction left unmatched. The CDR3 reads CASARTSGRETQYF. The CDR3 DNA reads as TGTGCCAGTGCTAGGACTAGCGGGAGAGAGACCCAGTACTTC.

The gene calls are TRBV18 and TRBJ2-4; D is ambiguous. The germline V and J ends were trimmed by 3 bases and 7 bases, with 10 bases remaining between them. Germline loops: CDR1 KGHSH, CDR2 LQKENI. The CDR3 contains 13 residues. CDR3 residues: CASSPPDTNIQYF. The CDR3 nucleotides are TGTGCCAGCTCACCCCCAGACACTAACATTCAGTACTTC. Drawing the rest from reference TRBV18 and TRBJ2-4, the complete variable domain is NAGVMQNPRHLVRRRGQEARLRCSPMKGHSHVYWYRQLPEEGLKFMVYLQKENIIDESGMPKERFSAEFPKEGPSILRIQQVVRGDSAAYFCASSPPDTNIQYFGAGTRLSVL.

Worth noting for this clone: An end of the junction does not agree with germline; a read error may underlie this. J is TRBJ2-7 and V is TRBV7-8; D perhaps matches TRBD2 (6 bases). Germline V lookup: CDR1 SGHVS, CDR2 FQNEAQ. There are 17 residues in the CDR3. The CDR3 protein is CASSLERWRGTSHEQYF. Here the CDR3 DNA reads TGTGCCAGCAGCTTGGAGAGGTGGCGCGGGACCTCCCACGAGCAGTACTTC.

The chain joins TRBV7-9 to TRBJ1-2, with D possibly matching TRBD1 (5 bases). Trimming removed 0 bases from V and 10 bases from J, with 12 bases in between. The V gene's germline CDR1 is SEHNR and CDR2 FQNEAQ (reference sequence). CDR3 size: 13 residues. The CDR3 DNA is TGTGCCAGCAGCTTAGCCCAGGGAGGAGCCTACACCTTC. It is translated as CASSLAQGGAYTF.

Regarding this clone: Likely a read error: the CDR3 ends without its conserved phenylalanine or tryptophan. No DNA is shown, since the ends of the CDR3 on it are uncertain; the CDR3 is the one TCRdb lists. The chain carries TRBV6-5 and TRBJ1-1. The CDR3 is 9 amino acids in total, end residues counted. Germline V CDR1 and CDR2: MNHEY, SVGAGI. Here the CDR3 reads CASSYYPVR.

The chain carries TRBV27 and TRBJ2-7, with 10 bases lining up with TRBD1. Germline trimming cut 4 bases from V and 2 bases from J; bases unmatched to any gene: 8. This CDR3 spans 16 amino acids. The germline V gene encodes CDR1 MNHEY and CDR2 SMNVEV (reference sequence). CDR3 coding DNA: TGTGCCAGCAGTTGGCACGGACAGGGGGGCGCCTACGAGCAGTACTTC. Translated: CASSWHGQGGAYEQYF.

This clone was seen a handful of times. The chain combines TRBV30 with TRBJ1-4; D call uncertain. Germline V gene lookup returns CDR1 GTSNPN and CDR2 SVGIG (reference sequence). The CDR3 loop spans 13 amino acids. V lost 4 bases and J lost 8, with 14 bases in between. The CDR3 DNA reads as TGTGCCTGGAATTCTGGGTCGGGGGAAAAACTGTTTTTT. The encoded protein is CAWNSGSGEKLFF.

The chain couples TRBV5-1 to TRBJ2-1; 11 bases align to TRBD2. V dropped 2 bases and J dropped 2; count of bases not matched to a gene: 9. The CDR3 loop spans 18 amino acids. Germline CDR1 is SGHRS and CDR2 is YFSETQ. CDR3 nucleotide sequence: TGCGCCAGCAGCTTCCCGAACACTAGCGGGAGAACCTACAATGAGCAGTTCTTC. This encodes CASSFPNTSGRTYNEQFF.

This rearrangement joins TRBV7-3 to TRBJ2-3; 10 positions match TRBD2. The CDR3 is 14 amino acids. CDR1 is SGHTA and CDR2 is FQGTGA in the germline V gene. Unmatched junction bases numbered 3, after V lost 4 bases and J lost 5 bases. The CDR3 DNA reads as TGTGCCAGCAGCTCAGCGGGGGGGCAAGATACGCAGTATTTT. This gives the protein CASSSAGGQDTQYF.

This chain uses TRBV5-1 with TRBJ2-1; 9 bases map to TRBD2. CDR1 SGHRS and CDR2 YFSETQ come from the germline V gene. V dropped 0 bases and J dropped 7; count of bases not matched to a gene: 11. The CDR3 is made up of 17 amino acids. The CDR3 bases are TGCGCCAGCAGCTTGGCCAGGGGCGGGAGGGCCCGGAATGAGCAGTTCTTC. Its protein product is CASSLARGGRARNEQFF.

The gene calls are TRBV18 and TRBJ2-5, with a weak D call TRBD1 (6 bases). Trimming shortened V by 3 bases and J by 5 bases, and 13 bases separated the two germline ends. Germline V gene data show CDR1 as KGHSH and CDR2 as LQKENI. The CDR3 contains 14 residues. The CDR3 coding sequence is TGTGCCAGCTCACCGGCAGGGGCGGCGGAGACCCAGTACTTC. This translates into CASSPAGAAETQYF.

A few counts support this clone. The chain recombines TRBV5-1 with TRBJ2-1; no clear D. The germline V and J ends were trimmed by 7 bases and 6 bases, with 17 bases remaining between them. CDR1 is SGHRS, CDR2 YFSETQ, per germline. The CDR3 sequence is 14 residues long. CDR3 residues: CASGSLVGSNEQFF. CDR3 nucleotide sequence: TGCGCCAGCGGATCGTTAGTGGGCTCCAATGAGCAGTTCTTC.

V usage is TRBV4-1 and J usage is TRBJ1-5; no clear D gene. The ends were cut back, 4 bases at V and 0 bases at J, with 13 bases in the middle. Germline values: CDR1 MGHRA, CDR2 YSYEKL. The CDR3 covers 16 residues. The CDR3 sequence: CASSPTSQTSNQPQHF. The CDR3 DNA is TGCGCCAGCAGCCCGACTAGTCAAACTAGCAATCAGCCCCAGCATTTT.

This clone was seen a few times. The CDR3 region has the DNA TGTGCCAGCAGTTCCGGGGATAGCACAGATACGCAGTATTTT. The encoded protein is CASSSGDSTDTQYF. The chain uses TRBV6-5 and TRBJ2-3, with a tentative D call TRBD2 (5 bases). The length of the CDR3 is 14 residues. V was cut by 4 bases and J by 0 bases, with 8 bases left in between. CDR1 and CDR2 from the germline V gene are MNHEY and SVGAGI.